This TCR beta chain appears in the sequencing data of a study of identical twins. One entry per CDR3 protein results from TCRdb running MiXCR on the 5' RACE reads. The sample has about 730,000 distinct CDR3 sequences; roughly 20% are singletons. There are many counts of this clonotype. Germline V gene sequence: CDR1 SQVTM, CDR2 ANQGSEA. This CDR3 contains 11 residues. V lost 4 bases, J lost 10 bases, and 11 bases lay in between. These same records also appear under a second study, on T cells expressing NK-cell markers.

The V gene is TRBV29-1, the J gene TRBJ2-1; D not resolved. The sequenced material came from PBMCs. The clonotype originates from a woman between 18 and 29 years old in good health. CDR3 DNA sequence: TGCAGCGTTGTAACACACTTAGAGCAGTTCTTC. It specifies CSVVTHLEQFF.